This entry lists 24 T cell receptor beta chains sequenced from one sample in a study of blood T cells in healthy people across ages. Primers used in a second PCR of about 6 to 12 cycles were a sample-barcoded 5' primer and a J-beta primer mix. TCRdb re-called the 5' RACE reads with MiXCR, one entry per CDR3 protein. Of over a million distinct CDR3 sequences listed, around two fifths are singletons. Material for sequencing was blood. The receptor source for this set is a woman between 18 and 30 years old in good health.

This chain's CDR3 is CASSLRRGGPETQYF. CDR3 bases: TGTGCCAGCAGCCTACGGCGGGGGGGCCCAGAGACCCAGTACTTC. The J gene is TRBJ2-5, the V gene TRBV14, with TRBD2 matching 9 bases. The CDR3 loop spans 15 amino acids. Germline CDR1 is SGHDN and CDR2 is FVKESK. The V and J ends lost 4 bases and 4 bases, in that order; junction bases with no gene match: 7.

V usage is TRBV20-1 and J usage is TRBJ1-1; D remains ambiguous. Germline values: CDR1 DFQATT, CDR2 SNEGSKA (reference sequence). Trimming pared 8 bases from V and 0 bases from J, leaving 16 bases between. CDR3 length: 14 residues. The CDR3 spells CSPGGETMNTEAFF. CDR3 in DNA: TGCAGTCCAGGCGGTGAAACCATGAACACTGAAGCTTTCTTT.

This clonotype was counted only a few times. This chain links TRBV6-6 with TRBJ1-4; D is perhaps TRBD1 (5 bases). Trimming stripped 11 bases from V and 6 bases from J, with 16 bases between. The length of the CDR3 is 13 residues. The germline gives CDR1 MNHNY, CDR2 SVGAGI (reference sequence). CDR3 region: CALRGGGDEKLFF. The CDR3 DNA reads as TGTGCCCTAAGGGGCGGAGGGGATGAAAAACTGTTTTTT.

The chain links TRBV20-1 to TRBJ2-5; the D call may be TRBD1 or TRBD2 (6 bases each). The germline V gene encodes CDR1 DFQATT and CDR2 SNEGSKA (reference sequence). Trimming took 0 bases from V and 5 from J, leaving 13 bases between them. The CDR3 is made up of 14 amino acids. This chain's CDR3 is CSARDRGGWETQYF. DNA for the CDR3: TGCAGTGCTAGAGATAGAGGGGGGTGGGAGACCCAGTACTTC.

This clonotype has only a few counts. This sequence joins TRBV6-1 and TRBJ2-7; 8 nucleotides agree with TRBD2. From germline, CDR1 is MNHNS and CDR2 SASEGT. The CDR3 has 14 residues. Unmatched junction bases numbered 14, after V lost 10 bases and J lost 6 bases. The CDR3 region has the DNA TGTGCCACGGGTTTAGCGGGACCTCGGGTCGAGCAGTACTTC. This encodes CATGLAGPRVEQYF.

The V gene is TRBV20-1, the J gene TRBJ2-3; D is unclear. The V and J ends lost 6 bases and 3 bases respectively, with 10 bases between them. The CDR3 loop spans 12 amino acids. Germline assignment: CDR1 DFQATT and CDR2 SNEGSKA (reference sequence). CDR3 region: CSASRSTDTQYF. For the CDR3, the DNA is TGCAGTGCCTCGCGGAGTACAGATACGCAGTATTTT.

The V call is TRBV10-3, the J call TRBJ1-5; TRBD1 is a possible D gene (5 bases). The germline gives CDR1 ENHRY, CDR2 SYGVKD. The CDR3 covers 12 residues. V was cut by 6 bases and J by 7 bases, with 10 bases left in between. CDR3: CAIRGVDQPQHF. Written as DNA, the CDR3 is TGTGCCATCAGGGGGGTTGACCAGCCCCAGCATTTT.

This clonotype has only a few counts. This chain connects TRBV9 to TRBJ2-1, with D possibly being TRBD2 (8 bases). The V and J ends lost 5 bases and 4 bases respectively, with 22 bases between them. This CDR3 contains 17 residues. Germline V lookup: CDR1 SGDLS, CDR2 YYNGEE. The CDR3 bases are TGTGCCAGCAGTCCCGAGGGGGCGGGGGGCTCTTACAATGAGCAGTTCTTC. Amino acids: CASSPEGAGGSYNEQFF.

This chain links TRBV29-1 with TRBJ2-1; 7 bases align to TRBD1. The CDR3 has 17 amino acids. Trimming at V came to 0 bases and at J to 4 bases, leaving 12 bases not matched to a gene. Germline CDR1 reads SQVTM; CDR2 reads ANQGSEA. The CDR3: CSVEDSQTGLLYNEQFF. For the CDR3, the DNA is TGCAGCGTTGAAGATTCCCAGACAGGGCTCCTTTACAATGAGCAGTTCTTC.

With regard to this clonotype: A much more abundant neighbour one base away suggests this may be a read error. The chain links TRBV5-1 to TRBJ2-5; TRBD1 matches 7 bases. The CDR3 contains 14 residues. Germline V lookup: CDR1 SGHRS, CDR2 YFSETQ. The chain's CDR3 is CVSNNRGTGETQYF. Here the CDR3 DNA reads TGCGTCAGCAACAACAGGGGAACGGGAGAGACCCAGTACTTC.

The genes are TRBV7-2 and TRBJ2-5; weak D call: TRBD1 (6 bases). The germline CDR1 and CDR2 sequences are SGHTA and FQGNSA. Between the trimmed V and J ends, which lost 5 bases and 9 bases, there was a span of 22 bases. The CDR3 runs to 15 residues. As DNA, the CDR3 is TGTGCCAGCAGCGTAGTTCACAGGGAAGGACGGGCCCAGTACTTC. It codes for CASSVVHREGRAQYF. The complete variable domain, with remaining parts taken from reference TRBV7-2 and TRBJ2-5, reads GAGVSQSPSNKVTEKGKDVELRCDPISGHTALYWYRQSLGQGLEFLIYFQGNSAPDKSGLPSDRFSAERTGGSVSTLTIQRTQQEDSAVYLCASSVVHREGRAQYFGPGTRLLVL.

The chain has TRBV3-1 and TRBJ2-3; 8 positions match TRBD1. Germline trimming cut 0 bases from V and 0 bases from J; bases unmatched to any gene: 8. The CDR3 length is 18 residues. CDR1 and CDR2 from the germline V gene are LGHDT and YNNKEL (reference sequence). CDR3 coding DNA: TGTGCCAGCAGCCAAGATGAACAGGGGGATAGTAGCACAGATACGCAGTATTTT. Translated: CASSQDEQGDSSTDTQYF.

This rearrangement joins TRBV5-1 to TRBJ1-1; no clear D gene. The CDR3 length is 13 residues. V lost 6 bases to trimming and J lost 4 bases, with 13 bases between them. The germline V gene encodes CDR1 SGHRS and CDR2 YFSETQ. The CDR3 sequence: CASKIGISTEAFF. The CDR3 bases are TGCGCCAGCAAAATAGGGATAAGCACTGAAGCTTTCTTT.

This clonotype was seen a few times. CDR3 coding DNA: TGTGCCAGCAGCTTAACGTACGCGGGGGAGTACAATGAGCAGTTCTTC. Amino acid sequence: CASSLTYAGEYNEQFF. The chain has TRBV7-3 and TRBJ2-1; the match to TRBD2 covers 7 bases. Germline loops: CDR1 SGHTA, CDR2 FQGTGA. The CDR3 contains 16 residues. The V segment lost 0 bases and the J segment 4 bases; nucleotides outside the gene matches: 6.

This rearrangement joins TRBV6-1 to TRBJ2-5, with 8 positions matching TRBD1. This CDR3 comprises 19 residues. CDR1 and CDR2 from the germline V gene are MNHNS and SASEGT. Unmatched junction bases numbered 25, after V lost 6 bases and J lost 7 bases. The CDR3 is CASSLDRVAPRTSVGTQYF. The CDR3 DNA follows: TGTGCCAGCAGCCTGGACAGGGTCGCTCCTAGGACCTCAGTTGGGACCCAGTACTTC.

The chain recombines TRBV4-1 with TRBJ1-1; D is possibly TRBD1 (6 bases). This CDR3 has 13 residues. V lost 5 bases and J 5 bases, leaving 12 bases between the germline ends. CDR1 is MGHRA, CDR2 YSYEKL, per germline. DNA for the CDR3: TGCGCCAGCAGCTTCCCAGGGGTAACTGAAGCTTTCTTT. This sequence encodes CASSFPGVTEAFF.

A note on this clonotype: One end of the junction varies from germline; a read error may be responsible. The CDR3 coding sequence is TGTGCCAGCAGCTTAGGTGGTAGCGCCGACACAGATACACAGTATTTT. The encoded protein is CASSLGGSADTDTQYF. The chain employs TRBV11-2 and TRBJ2-3, with D maybe TRBD2 (5 bases). Per germline, CDR1 SGHAT and CDR2 FQNNGV. The CDR3 sequence is 16 residues long.

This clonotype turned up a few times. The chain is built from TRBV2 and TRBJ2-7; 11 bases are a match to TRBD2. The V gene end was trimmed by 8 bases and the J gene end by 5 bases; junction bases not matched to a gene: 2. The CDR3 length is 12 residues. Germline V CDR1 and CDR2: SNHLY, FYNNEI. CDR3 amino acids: CASLLAGDEQYF. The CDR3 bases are TGTGCCAGCCTACTAGCGGGAGACGAGCAGTACTTC.

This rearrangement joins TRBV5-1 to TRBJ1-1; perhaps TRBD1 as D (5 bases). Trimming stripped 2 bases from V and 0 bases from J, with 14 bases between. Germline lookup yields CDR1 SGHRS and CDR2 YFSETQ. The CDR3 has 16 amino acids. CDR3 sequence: CASSFGPQGVNTEAFF. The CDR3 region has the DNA TGCGCCAGCAGCTTCGGGCCTCAGGGCGTGAACACTGAAGCTTTCTTT.

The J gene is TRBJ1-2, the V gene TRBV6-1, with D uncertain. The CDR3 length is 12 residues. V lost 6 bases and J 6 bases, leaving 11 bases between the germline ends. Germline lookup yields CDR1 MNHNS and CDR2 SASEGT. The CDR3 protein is CASSNSEDGYTF. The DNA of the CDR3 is TGTGCCAGCAGCAACAGTGAGGATGGCTACACCTTC.

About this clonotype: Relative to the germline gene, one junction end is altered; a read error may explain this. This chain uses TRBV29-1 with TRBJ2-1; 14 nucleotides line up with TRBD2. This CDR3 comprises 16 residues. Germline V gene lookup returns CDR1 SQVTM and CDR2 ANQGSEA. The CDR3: CSVELGTSGSYNEQLF. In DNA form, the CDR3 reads TGCAGCGTCGAACTCGGGACTAGCGGGAGCTACAATGAGCAGCTCTTC.

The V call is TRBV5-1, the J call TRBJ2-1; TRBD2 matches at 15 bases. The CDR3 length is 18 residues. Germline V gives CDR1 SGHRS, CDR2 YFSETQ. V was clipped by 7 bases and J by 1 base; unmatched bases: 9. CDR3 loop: CASSRTSGGANSYNEQFF. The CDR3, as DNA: TGCGCCAGCTCCAGGACTAGCGGGGGGGCCAATTCCTACAATGAGCAGTTCTTC.

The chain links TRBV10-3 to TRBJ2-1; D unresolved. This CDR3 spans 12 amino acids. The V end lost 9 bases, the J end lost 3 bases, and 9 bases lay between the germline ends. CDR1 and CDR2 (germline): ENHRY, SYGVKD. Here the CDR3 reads CAIGQDYNEQFF. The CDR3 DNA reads TGTGCCATTGGGCAGGACTACAATGAGCAGTTCTTC.

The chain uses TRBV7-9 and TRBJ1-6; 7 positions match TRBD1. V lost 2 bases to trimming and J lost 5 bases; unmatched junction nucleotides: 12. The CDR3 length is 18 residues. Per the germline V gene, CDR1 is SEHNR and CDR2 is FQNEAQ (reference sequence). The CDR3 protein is CASSLLGRQGGNNSPLHF. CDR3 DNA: TGTGCCAGCAGCTTATTGGGGAGGCAGGGGGGCAATAATTCACCCCTCCACTTT.